A single sample is the source of the 27 T cell receptor beta chains below, sequenced in a study of CD8 T cells in Susac syndrome. Random hexamers were used to reverse transcribe the RNA input (about 0.45 to 1 ug). MiXCR, run by TCRdb on the immunoSEQ multiplex PCR reads, gives a single entry per CDR3 protein. Of around 56,000 distinct CDR3 sequences listed, around 94% are singletons. The sample comprised CD8+ T cells from PBMCs. The receptors stem from a human donor in good health.

The rearrangement uses TRBV27 and TRBJ2-2, with D perhaps TRBD1 or TRBD2 (6 bases each). The germline V and J ends were trimmed by 10 bases and 4 bases, with 19 bases remaining between them. The CDR3 runs 15 residues. Germline V gene lookup returns CDR1 MNHEY and CDR2 SMNVEV (reference sequence). This chain's CDR3 is CATTRVGGTTGELFF. The CDR3, as DNA: TGTGCCACCACCCGTGTCGGGGGCACCACCGGGGAGCTGTTTTTT.

The gene calls are TRBV18 and TRBJ2-7; 9 bases align to TRBD1. This CDR3 is built from 16 residues. Per germline, CDR1 KGHSH and CDR2 LQKENI. V gave up 1 base and J gave up 2 bases; unmatched junction bases: 6. CDR3 coding DNA: TGTGCCAGCTCACCACGGGGACAGGGATCCCCCTACGAGCAGTACTTC. Its translation is CASSPRGQGSPYEQYF.

J is TRBJ2-3 and V is TRBV7-9; 7 nucleotides align to TRBD2. There are 15 residues in the CDR3. The V gene end was trimmed by 5 bases and the J gene end by 3 bases; junction bases not matched to a gene: 8. Germline CDR1 is SEHNR and CDR2 is FQNEAQ (reference sequence). Written as DNA, the CDR3 is TGTGCCAGCAGCGATCTAAGCGGGGTGACAGATACGCAGTATTTT. Amino acids: CASSDLSGVTDTQYF.

The CDR3 region has the DNA TGTGCCAGCAGTGAAGGGAGATACGAGCAGTACTTC. This translates into CASSEGRYEQYF. This sequence joins TRBV25-1 and TRBJ2-7; perhaps TRBD2 as D (5 bases). Per the germline V gene, CDR1 is MGHDK and CDR2 is SYGVNS. The ends were cut back, 2 bases at V and 4 bases at J, with 6 bases in the middle. The CDR3 covers 12 residues.

This chain uses TRBV7-2 with TRBJ1-5; 8 nucleotides line up with TRBD1. This CDR3 region has 15 residues. The germline V gene encodes CDR1 SGHTA and CDR2 FQGNSA. J gave up 1 base and V 5 bases, and 4 bases lay outside the gene matches. CDR3 coding DNA: TGTGCCAGCAGCCCTTGGACAGGGAGCAATCAGCCCCAGCATTTT. The encoded protein is CASSPWTGSNQPQHF. Full variable domain (missing parts from reference TRBV7-2 and TRBJ1-5): GAGVSQSPSNKVTEKGKDVELRCDPISGHTALYWYRQSLGQGLEFLIYFQGNSAPDKSGLPSDRFSAERTGGSVSTLTIQRTQQEDSAVYLCASSPWTGSNQPQHFGDGTRLSIL.

The chain employs TRBV19 and TRBJ2-2; D is unresolved. Deletions cut 7 bases from V and 3 bases from J, with 12 bases between. The length of the CDR3 is 14 residues. Germline V CDR1 and CDR2: LNHDA, SQIVND (reference sequence). CDR3 bases: TGTGCCAGTACCACCCCCGGATACACCGGGGAGCTGTTTTTT. Translating gives CASTTPGYTGELFF.

The rearrangement joins TRBV27 to TRBJ2-3, with 11 bases lining up with TRBD2. The CDR3 covers 17 residues. From germline, CDR1 is MNHEY and CDR2 SMNVEV (reference sequence). Unmatched junction bases numbered 11, after V lost 5 bases and J lost 4 bases. This CDR3 reads CASSLSSGGPGADTQYF. The CDR3 coding sequence is TGTGCCAGCAGTCTCTCTAGCGGGGGGCCGGGGGCAGATACGCAGTATTTT.

V gene TRBV12-3 or TRBV12-4 combines with J gene TRBJ2-7; D unclear. Trimming pared 0 bases from V and 7 bases from J, leaving 4 bases between. The CDR3 extends over 11 amino acids. The CDR3 coding sequence is TGTGCCAGCAGTTTAGCGCGGGAGCAGTACTTC. It is translated as CASSLAREQYF.

The chain recombines TRBV9 with TRBJ2-1; TRBD2 is a possible D gene (5 bases). Germline CDR1 SGDLS, CDR2 YYNGEE. The CDR3 extends over 12 amino acids. V was shortened by 3 bases and J by 9 bases, with 10 bases between the two germline ends. In nucleotides, the CDR3 is TGTGCCAGCAGCGCGAGAGGGAGTGAGCAGTTCTTC. Translation gives CASSARGSEQFF.

This clonotype came up once. The V gene is TRBV7-2, the J gene TRBJ2-3, with TRBD2 as a possible D gene (5 bases). Germline loops: CDR1 SGHTA, CDR2 FQGNSA. The CDR3 covers 13 residues. V lost 6 bases and J lost 4, with 11 bases in between. The CDR3 DNA follows: TGTGCCAGCAGTCTAATTAGCGCAGATACGCAGTATTTT. This translates into CASSLISADTQYF.

In DNA form, the CDR3 reads TGTGCCACCTTAGGTAGCGGGGTTGGGACAGATACGCAGTATTTT. Translation: CATLGSGVGTDTQYF. V gene TRBV12-3 or TRBV12-4 combines with J gene TRBJ2-3; TRBD2 agrees at 8 bases. The CDR3 covers 15 residues. With V trimmed by 10 bases and J by 3 bases, 12 bases remained unmatched.

The gene calls are TRBV6-5 and TRBJ2-3; D may correspond to TRBD1 or TRBD2 (5 bases each). With 7 bases removed from V and 0 bases from J, the gap between germline ends came to 14 bases. This CDR3 is 15 amino acids long. Germline V gives CDR1 MNHEY, CDR2 SVGAGI. The CDR3 DNA is TGTGCCAGCACTCAGACTTGGGACAGCACAGATACGCAGTATTTT. Its translation is CASTQTWDSTDTQYF.

The chain uses TRBV14 and TRBJ2-7; tentative D call: TRBD1 (5 bases). Per the germline V gene, CDR1 is SGHDN and CDR2 is FVKESK. The CDR3 covers 13 residues. V lost 2 bases and J lost 3, with 8 bases in between. CDR3 amino acids: CASSQQGGYEQYF. In DNA, the CDR3 is TGTGCCAGCAGCCAACAGGGCGGCTACGAGCAGTACTTC.

V and J are TRBV21-1 and TRBJ1-4; TRBD1, as called in the table, went unchecked against the DNA. TRBV21-1 corresponds to a pseudogene. The length of the CDR3 is 21 residues. The CDR3 region is CASSKSYGDTEEGTTNEKLFF. Written as DNA, the CDR3 is TGTGCCAGCAGCAAAAGTTATGGGGACACCGAAGAGGGCACGACTAATGAAAAACTGTTTTTT.

In its sample, this clonotype was seen once. The rearrangement links TRBV5-1 to TRBJ2-7, with 7 nucleotides matching TRBD1. The CDR3 length is 14 residues. The germline V gene has CDR1 SGHRS and CDR2 YFSETQ. Trimming cost V 0 bases and J 4 bases; bases outside gene matches: 4. The CDR3 here is CASSLEGGWYEQYF. CDR3 in DNA: TGCGCCAGCAGCTTGGAAGGGGGCTGGTACGAGCAGTACTTC.

The chain uses TRBV27 and TRBJ1-3; unclear D gene. V was trimmed by 6 bases and J by 0 bases, leaving 12 bases between them. CDR3 length: 15 residues. CDR1 is MNHEY and CDR2 is SMNVEV in the germline V gene (reference sequence). CDR3 DNA: TGTGCCAGCAGCCCGACTGGTGGCTCTGGAAACACCATATATTTT. Translated: CASSPTGGSGNTIYF.

The chain has TRBV13 and TRBJ2-3; D could derive from TRBD1 or TRBD2 (7 bases each). CDR3 length equals 15 residues. V shed 8 bases and J shed 1 base, with 16 bases lying between them. From germline, CDR1 is PRHDT and CDR2 FYEKMQ (reference sequence). The CDR3 loop is CASSFRGGGTDTQYF. CDR3 nucleotides: TGTGCCAGCTCCTTCAGGGGGGGTGGCACAGATACGCAGTATTTT.

The chain couples TRBV7-9 to TRBJ2-3, with 10 nucleotides matching TRBD1. V was pared by 5 bases and J by 1 base, with 3 bases of the junction left unmatched. Germline CDR1 SEHNR, CDR2 FQNEAQ (reference sequence). This CDR3 spans 15 amino acids. The CDR3 DNA reads TGTGCCAGCAGCGTGACAGGGGGCGGCACAGATACGCAGTATTTT. The encoded protein is CASSVTGGGTDTQYF.

This rearrangement joins TRBV27 to TRBJ2-3; D might be TRBD2 (5 bases). CDR3 length: 14 amino acids. Between the trimmed V and J ends, which lost 1 base and 5 bases, there was a span of 10 bases. Looked up from germline, CDR1 is MNHEY and CDR2 is SMNVEV (reference sequence). The CDR3 reads CASSLFPGEDTQYF. The DNA of the CDR3 is TGTGCCAGCAGTTTATTCCCCGGGGAAGATACGCAGTATTTT.

This sequence joins TRBV12-3 or TRBV12-4 and TRBJ2-5; tentatively, D is TRBD1 or TRBD2 (5 bases each). The CDR3 contains 14 residues. V lost 5 bases and J 4 bases, leaving 14 bases between the germline ends. The CDR3 protein is CASSPGSRGETQYF. For the CDR3, the DNA is TGTGCCAGCAGTCCAGGGAGCCGGGGAGAGACCCAGTACTTC.

J is TRBJ1-2 and V is TRBV6-6; weak D call: TRBD1 (5 bases). The CDR3 has 16 amino acids. With 5 bases removed from V and 0 bases from J, the gap between germline ends came to 16 bases. The V gene's germline CDR1 is MNHNY and CDR2 SVGAGI (reference sequence). Written as DNA, the CDR3 is TGTGCCAGCAGTCCCGCCCGGGACGGGGCTAACTATGGCTACACCTTC. Translating gives CASSPARDGANYGYTF.

The rearrangement uses TRBV7-2 and TRBJ2-5; D gene uncertain. The CDR3 is made up of 16 amino acids. Germline values: CDR1 SGHTA, CDR2 FQGNSA. Trimming removed 1 base from V and 4 bases from J, with 16 bases in between. CDR3 sequence reads: CASSLEYGLRRETQYF. CDR3 bases: TGTGCCAGCAGCTTAGAATACGGGCTTCGGAGAGAGACCCAGTACTTC.

The V and J genes are TRBV24-1 and TRBJ2-5, with D perhaps being TRBD1 or TRBD2 (5 bases each). This CDR3 has 17 amino acids. V lost 1 base and J 2 bases, leaving 16 bases between the germline ends. Germline-derived CDR1 and CDR2 are KGHDR and SFDVKD. The CDR3 coding sequence is TGTGCCACCAGTGATTTAGAGAGATCGGGACCTCAAGAGACCCAGTACTTC. It specifies CATSDLERSGPQETQYF.

This chain links TRBV7-9 with TRBJ1-1; no definite D call. The CDR3 runs to 16 residues. Trimming stripped 6 bases from V and 1 base from J, with 18 bases between. Looked up from germline, CDR1 is SEHNR and CDR2 is FQNEAQ (reference sequence). DNA of the CDR3: TGTGCCAGCAGTCCCCCGGGTGGAGGGCCGAACACTGAAGCTTTCTTT. This sequence encodes CASSPPGGGPNTEAFF.

The chain combines TRBV29-1 with TRBJ1-2; the D is unclear. The V gene lost 1 base and the J gene lost 1 base, with 10 bases spanning the gap. Germline CDR1 and CDR2: SQVTM and ANQGSEA. The CDR3 runs 14 residues. CDR3 in amino acids: CSVEGTDDNYGYTF. DNA for the CDR3: TGCAGCGTTGAAGGGACGGACGATAACTATGGCTACACCTTC.

The chain combines TRBV9 with TRBJ1-1, with TRBD1 as a possible D gene (5 bases). CDR3 length: 16 amino acids. Germline V gene data show CDR1 as SGDLS and CDR2 as YYNGEE. With 4 bases removed from V and 1 base from J, the gap between germline ends came to 17 bases. Here the CDR3 reads CASSIDGWGENTEAFF. The CDR3 DNA follows: TGTGCCAGCAGCATAGACGGGTGGGGGGAGAACACTGAAGCTTTCTTT.

There are a few counts of this clonotype. The V gene is TRBV7-8, the J gene TRBJ1-2; 11 bases align to TRBD1. Germline lookup yields CDR1 SGHVS and CDR2 FQNEAQ. The ends lost 5 bases at V and 4 bases at J; junction bases unmatched: 6. The CDR3 has 15 residues. The CDR3 DNA sequence: TGTGCCAGCAGCACAGGGACAGGGGGGGCCTATGGCTACACCTTC. Translation gives CASSTGTGGAYGYTF.